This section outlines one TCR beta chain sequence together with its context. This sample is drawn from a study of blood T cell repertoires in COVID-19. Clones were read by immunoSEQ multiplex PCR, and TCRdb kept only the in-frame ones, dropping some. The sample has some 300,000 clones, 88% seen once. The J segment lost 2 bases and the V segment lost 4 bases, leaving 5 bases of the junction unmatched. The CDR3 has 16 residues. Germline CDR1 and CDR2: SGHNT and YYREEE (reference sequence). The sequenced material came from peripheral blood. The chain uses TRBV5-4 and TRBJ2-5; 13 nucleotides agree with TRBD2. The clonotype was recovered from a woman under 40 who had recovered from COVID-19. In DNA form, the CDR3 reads TGTGCCAGCAGCACGGGACTAGCGGGGTTACAAGAGACCCAGTACTTC. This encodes CASSTGLAGLQETQYF.